This T cell receptor beta chain was recovered during a study of blood T cell repertoires in COVID-19. Across the whole study: Whether acute or convalescent, the COVID-19 samples came from the United States, Italy and Spain.

Profiled with immunoSEQ multiplex PCR; TCRdb holds only in-frame clones, not every one. This sample yields roughly 52,000 clones, of which roughly 87% are seen a single time; roughly 3.6% belongs to the top ten. With 0 bases clipped from V and 7 bases from J, the junction kept 7 bases outside the gene matches. The CDR3 consists of 17 residues. Germline-derived CDR1 and CDR2 are LGHDT and YNNKEL (reference sequence). Seattle participants joined during active infection and were tracked over time. This sequence originates from a man aged 35 to 55 with COVID-19, enrolled during active disease. Material for sequencing was peripheral blood. The chain couples TRBV3-1 (or the pseudogene TRBV3-2) to TRBJ2-1, with 12 positions matching TRBD2. The CDR3 bases are TGTGCCAGCAGCCAAGACGGACTAGCGGGGAGGGGGAATGAGCAGTTCTTC. Translating it yields CASSQDGLAGRGNEQFF.